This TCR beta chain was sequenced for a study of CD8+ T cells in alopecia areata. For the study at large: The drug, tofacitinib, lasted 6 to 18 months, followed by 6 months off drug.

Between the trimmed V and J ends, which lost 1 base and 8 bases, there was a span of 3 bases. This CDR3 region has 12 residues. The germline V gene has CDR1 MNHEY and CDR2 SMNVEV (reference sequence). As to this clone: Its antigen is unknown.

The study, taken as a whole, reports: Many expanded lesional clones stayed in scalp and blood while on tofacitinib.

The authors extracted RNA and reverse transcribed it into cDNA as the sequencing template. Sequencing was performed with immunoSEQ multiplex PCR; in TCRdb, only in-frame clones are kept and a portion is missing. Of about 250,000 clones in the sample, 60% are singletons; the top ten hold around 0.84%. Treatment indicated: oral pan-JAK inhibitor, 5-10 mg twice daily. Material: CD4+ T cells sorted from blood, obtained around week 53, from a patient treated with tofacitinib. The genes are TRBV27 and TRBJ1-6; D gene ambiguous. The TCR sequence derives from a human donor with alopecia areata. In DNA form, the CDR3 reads TGTGCCAGCAGTTTATTAGATTCACCCCTCCACTTT. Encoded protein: CASSLLDSPLHF.